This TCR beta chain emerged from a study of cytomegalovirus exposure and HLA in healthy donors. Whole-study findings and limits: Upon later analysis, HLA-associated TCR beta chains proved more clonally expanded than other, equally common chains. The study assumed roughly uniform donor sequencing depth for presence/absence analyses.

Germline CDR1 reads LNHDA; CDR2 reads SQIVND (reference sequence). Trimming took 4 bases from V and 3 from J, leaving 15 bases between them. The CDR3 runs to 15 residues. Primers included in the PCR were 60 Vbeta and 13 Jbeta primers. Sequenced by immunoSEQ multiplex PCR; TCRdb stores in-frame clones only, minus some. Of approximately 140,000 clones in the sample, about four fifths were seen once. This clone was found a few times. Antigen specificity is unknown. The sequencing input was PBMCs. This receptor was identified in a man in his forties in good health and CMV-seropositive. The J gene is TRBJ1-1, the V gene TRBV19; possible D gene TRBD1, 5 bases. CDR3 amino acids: CASSTRVGIYTEAFF. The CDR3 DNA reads TGTGCCAGTAGTACCAGGGTTGGAATCTACACTGAAGCTTTCTTT.